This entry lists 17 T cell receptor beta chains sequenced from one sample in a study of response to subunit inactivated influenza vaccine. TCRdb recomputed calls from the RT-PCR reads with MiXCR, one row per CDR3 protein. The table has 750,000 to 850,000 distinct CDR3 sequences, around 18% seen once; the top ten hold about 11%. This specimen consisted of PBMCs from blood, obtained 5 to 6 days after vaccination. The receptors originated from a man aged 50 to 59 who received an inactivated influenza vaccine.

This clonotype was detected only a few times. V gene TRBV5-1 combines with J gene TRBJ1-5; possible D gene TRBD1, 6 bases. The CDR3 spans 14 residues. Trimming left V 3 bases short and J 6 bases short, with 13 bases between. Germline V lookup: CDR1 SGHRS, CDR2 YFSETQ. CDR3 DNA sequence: TGCGCCAGCAGCTGGGAGGCAGGGGTTCAGCCCCAGCATTTT. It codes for CASSWEAGVQPQHF.

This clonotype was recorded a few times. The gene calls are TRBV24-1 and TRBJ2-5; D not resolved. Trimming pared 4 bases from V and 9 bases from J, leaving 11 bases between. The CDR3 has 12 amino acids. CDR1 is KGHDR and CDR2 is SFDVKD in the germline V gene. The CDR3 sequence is CATSDTLGSQYF. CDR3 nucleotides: TGTGCCACCAGTGACACCCTGGGGTCCCAGTACTTC.

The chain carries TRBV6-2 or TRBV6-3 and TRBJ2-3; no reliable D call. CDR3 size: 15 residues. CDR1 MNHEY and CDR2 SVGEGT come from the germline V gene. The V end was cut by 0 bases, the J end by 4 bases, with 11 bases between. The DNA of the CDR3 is TGTGCCAGCAGTTACTCTGCTGGGCACCCAGATACGCAGTATTTT. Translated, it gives CASSYSAGHPDTQYF.

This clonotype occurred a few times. CDR3 loop: CASSQVAGFYEQYF. The CDR3 DNA sequence: TGTGCCAGCAGCCAAGTGGCCGGATTCTACGAGCAGTACTTC. The chain carries TRBV3-1 and TRBJ2-7; D is ambiguous. This CDR3 has 14 residues. The germline CDR1 and CDR2 sequences are LGHDT and YNNKEL (reference sequence). The V and J ends lost 1 base and 3 bases respectively, with 10 bases between them.

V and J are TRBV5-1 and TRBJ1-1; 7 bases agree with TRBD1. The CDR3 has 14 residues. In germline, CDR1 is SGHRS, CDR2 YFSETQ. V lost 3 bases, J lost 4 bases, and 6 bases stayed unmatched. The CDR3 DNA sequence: TGCGCCAGCAGCTCAGGGGGGGTGAGCACTGAAGCTTTCTTT. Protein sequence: CASSSGGVSTEAFF.

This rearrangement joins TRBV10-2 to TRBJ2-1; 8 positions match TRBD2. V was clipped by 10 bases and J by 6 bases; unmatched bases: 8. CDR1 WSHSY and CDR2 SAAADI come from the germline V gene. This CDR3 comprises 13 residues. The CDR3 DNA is TGCGCCACTGCTGGACTAGCCGGCAATGAGCAGTTCTTC. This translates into CATAGLAGNEQFF.

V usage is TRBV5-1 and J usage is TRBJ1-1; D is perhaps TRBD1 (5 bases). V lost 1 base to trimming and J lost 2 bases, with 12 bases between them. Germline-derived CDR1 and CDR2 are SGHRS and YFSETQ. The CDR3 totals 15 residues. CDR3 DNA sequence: TGCGCCAGCAGCTTGATGGGGGGACCAAACACTGAAGCTTTCTTT. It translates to CASSLMGGPNTEAFF.

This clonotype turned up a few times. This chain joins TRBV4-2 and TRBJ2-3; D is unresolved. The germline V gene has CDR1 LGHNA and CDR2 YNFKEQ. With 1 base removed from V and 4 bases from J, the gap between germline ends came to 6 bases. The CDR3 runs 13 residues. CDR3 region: CASSQVSSDTQYF. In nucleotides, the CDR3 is TGTGCCAGCAGCCAAGTATCCTCAGATACGCAGTATTTT.

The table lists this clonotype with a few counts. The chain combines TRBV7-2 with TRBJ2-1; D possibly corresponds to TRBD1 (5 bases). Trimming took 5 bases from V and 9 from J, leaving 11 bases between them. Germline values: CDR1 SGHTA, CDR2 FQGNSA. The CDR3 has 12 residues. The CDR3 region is CASSRVRGEQFF. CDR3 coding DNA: TGTGCCAGCAGCCGGGTAAGGGGTGAGCAGTTCTTC.

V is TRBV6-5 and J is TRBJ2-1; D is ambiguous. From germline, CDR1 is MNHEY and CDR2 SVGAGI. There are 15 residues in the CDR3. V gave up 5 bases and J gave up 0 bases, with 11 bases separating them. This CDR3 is CASSHTESSYNEQFF. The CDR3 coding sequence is TGTGCCAGCAGTCACACAGAGAGCTCCTACAATGAGCAGTTCTTC.

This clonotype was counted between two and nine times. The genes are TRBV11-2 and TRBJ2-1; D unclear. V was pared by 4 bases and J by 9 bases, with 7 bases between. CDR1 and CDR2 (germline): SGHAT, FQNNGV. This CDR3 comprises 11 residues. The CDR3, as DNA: TGTGCCAGCAGCTCTCTTGGTGAGCAGTTCTTC. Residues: CASSSLGEQFF.

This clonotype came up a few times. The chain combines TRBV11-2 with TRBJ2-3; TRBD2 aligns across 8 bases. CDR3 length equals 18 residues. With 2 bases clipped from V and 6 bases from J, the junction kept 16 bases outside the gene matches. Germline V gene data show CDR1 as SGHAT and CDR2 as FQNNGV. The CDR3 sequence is CASSLLPNERGSRDTQYF. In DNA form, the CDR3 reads TGTGCCAGCAGCTTACTCCCGAATGAGCGGGGGAGCAGGGATACGCAGTATTTT. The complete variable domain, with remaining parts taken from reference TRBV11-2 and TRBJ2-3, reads EAGVAQSPRYKIIEKRQSVAFWCNPISGHATLYWYQQILGQGPKLLIQFQNNGVVDDSQLPKDRFSAERLKGVDSTLKIQPAKLEDSAVYLCASSLLPNERGSRDTQYFGPGTRLTVL.

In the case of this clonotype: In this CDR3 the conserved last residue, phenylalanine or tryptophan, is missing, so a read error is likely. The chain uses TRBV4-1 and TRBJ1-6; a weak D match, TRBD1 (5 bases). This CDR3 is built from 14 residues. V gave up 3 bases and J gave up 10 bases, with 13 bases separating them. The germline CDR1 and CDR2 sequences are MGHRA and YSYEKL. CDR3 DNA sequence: TGCGCCAGCAGCCAGCAGGGAAAAGGCTCACCCCTCCACCTT. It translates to CASSQQGKGSPLHL.

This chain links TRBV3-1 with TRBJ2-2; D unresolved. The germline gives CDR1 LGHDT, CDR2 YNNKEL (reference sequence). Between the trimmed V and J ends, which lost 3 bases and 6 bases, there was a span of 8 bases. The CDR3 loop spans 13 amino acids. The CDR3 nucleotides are TGTGCCAGCAGCCAGGTCGGATCCGGGGAGCTGTTTTTT. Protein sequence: CASSQVGSGELFF. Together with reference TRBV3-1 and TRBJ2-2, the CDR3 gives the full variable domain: DTAVSQTPKYLVTQMGNDKSIKCEQNLGHDTMYWYKQDSKKFLKIMFSYNNKELIINETVPNRFSPKSPDKAHLNLHINSLELGDSAVYFCASSQVGSGELFFGEGSRLTVL.

CDR3 coding DNA: TGTGCCAGCACCGCTACTCCCGGACAGAACTATGGCTACACCTTC. As protein: CASTATPGQNYGYTF. This rearrangement joins TRBV6-1 to TRBJ1-2; a weak D match, TRBD1 (6 bases). The length of the CDR3 is 15 residues. Trimming took 7 bases from V and 2 from J, leaving 17 bases between them. CDR1 and CDR2 (germline): MNHNS, SASEGT.

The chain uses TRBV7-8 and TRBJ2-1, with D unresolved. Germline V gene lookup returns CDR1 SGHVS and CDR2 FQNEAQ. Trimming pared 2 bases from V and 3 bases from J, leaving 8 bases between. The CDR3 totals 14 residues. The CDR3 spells CASSLRGDYNEQFF. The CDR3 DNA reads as TGTGCCAGCAGCTTACGCGGAGACTACAATGAGCAGTTCTTC.

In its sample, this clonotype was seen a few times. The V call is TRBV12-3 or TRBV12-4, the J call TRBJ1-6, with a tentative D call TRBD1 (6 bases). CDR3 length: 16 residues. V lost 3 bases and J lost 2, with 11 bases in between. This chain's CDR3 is CASSFGGSTYNSPLHF. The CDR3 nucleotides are TGTGCCAGCAGTTTCGGGGGCAGCACCTATAATTCACCCCTCCACTTT.